This TCR beta chain came from a study of post-analysis software for immune sequencing data (dated by TCRdb to the mid-2010s). Regarding the research as a whole: Recorded disease courses included relapsing-remitting, secondary progressive and progressive-relapsing multiple sclerosis, with some patients lacking subtype annotation. The multiple sclerosis patient repertoires were compared with approximately 11 previously published healthy control repertoires from donors aged roughly 6 to 25 years. A subset of samples was prepared in parallel using single-end sample barcoding, then pooled and co-amplified after Illumina adapter ligation. What the authors observed across the whole study: A handful of TRBV segments, including TRBV5-6, TRBV5-1 and TRBV20-1, were significantly more frequent in patients than controls. Multiple sclerosis patients had significantly lower normalized Chao1 diversity than controls, a result that suggests substantial peripheral T-cell clonal expansion. Direct clustering with F measure showed strong co-clustering of samples prepared in the same batch, prompting a batch-effect correction. The control group was slightly older than the multiple sclerosis patient group.

A remark on this clonotype: The target of this receptor is not known. Base quality data are lacking; no much larger clone is found one base away.

Receptor libraries were prepared by PCR. TCRdb names Illumina HiSeq 2500 as the instrument used. To reduce PCR and sequencing biases, unique molecular identifiers were built into the TCR beta cDNA libraries. Approximately 500,000 cDNA molecules were obtained per 1 to 10 million input T cells, so each molecule approximated one T cell. The same protocol used for the earlier healthy control dataset was applied to prepare and sequence the patient libraries. Samples belonging to the same batch were prepared together, multiplexed and sequenced on a shared HiSeq lane. The authors' pipeline ran thus. MIGEC was used to process the raw barcoded reads, and molecular identifier groups with only a single read were discarded before consensus assembly and CDR3 extraction. Clonotype tables were post-analysed with VDJtools, normalizing diversity by down-sampling all datasets to the smallest sample size. Repertoire overlap clustering matched CDR3 amino acid but not nucleotide sequences to correct batch-related cross-sample contamination. TCRdb reran the public reads through fastp at Q25 and MiXCR, keeping productive beta chains. A single entry per CDR3 protein holds the most common genes and DNA from its merged rows. V and J calls and clone size were set by TCRdb, not the authors. Within this sample are roughly 800,000 distinct CDR3 sequences, with around 46% of them counted one time only. The top ten hold 4.9% of the sample.

To demonstrate the VDJtools post-analysis software, the study profiled TCR beta repertoires from the peripheral blood of about a dozen young patients with multiple sclerosis. The multiple sclerosis patients were children and adolescents between roughly 6 and 17 years of age. V and J lose 4 bases and 2 bases, and a span of 15 bases separates them. As encoded in the germline V gene, CDR1 is SGHRS while CDR2 is YFSETQ. Its CDR3 holds 15 amino acids, cysteine through phenylalanine. Only the CDR3 region is kept as DNA, spanning 45 bases read in frame from base 1. What was sequenced was blood. This receptor was obtained from a girl aged 5-17 years with multiple sclerosis. The V gene is TRBV5-1 and the J gene is TRBJ2-5; the D gene remains uncertain. The DNA reads as follows: TGCGCCAGCAGCCCCACTGGGCGTGATCAAGAGACCCAGTACTTC. Its product reads: CASSPTGRDQETQYF.